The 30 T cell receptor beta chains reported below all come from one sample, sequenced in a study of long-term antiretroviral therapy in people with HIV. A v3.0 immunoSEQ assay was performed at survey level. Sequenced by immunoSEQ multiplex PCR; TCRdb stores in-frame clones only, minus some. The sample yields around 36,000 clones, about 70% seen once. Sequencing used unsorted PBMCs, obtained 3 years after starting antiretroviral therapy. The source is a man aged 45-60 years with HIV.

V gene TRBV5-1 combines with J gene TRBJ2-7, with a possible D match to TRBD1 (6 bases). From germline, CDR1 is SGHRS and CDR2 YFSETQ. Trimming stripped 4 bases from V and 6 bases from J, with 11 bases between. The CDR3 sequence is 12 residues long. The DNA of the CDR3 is TGCGCCAGCAGCATTCGGGACACCGAGCAGTACTTC. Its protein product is CASSIRDTEQYF.

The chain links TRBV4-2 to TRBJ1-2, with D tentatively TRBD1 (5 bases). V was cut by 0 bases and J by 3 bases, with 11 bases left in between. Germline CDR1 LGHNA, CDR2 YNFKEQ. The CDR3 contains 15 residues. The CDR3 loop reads CASSQDPGNHYGYTF. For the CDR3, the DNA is TGTGCCAGCAGCCAAGATCCAGGGAATCACTATGGCTACACCTTC.

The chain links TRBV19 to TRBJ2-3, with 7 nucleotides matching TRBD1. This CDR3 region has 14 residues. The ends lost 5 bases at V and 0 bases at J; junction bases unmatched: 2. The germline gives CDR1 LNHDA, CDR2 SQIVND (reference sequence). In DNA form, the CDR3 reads TGTGCCAGTAGTCCAGGGGGTAGCACAGATACGCAGTATTTT. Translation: CASSPGGSTDTQYF.

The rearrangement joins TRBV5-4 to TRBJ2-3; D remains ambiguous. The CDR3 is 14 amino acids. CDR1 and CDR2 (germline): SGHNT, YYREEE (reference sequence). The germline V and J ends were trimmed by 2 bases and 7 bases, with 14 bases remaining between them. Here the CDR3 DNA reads TGTGCCAGCAGCTTTGCTCAGAGCCACAATACGCAGTATTTT. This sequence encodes CASSFAQSHNTQYF.

Here the CDR3 reads CASSPRKASSYNEQFF. CDR3 DNA sequence: TGTGCCAGCAGTCCGCGGAAGGCATCATCCTACAATGAGCAGTTCTTC. The chain is built from TRBV27 and TRBJ2-1, with D unresolved. V gave up 5 bases and J gave up 1 base, with 15 bases separating them. This CDR3 region has 16 residues. Germline V gene data show CDR1 as MNHEY and CDR2 as SMNVEV (reference sequence).

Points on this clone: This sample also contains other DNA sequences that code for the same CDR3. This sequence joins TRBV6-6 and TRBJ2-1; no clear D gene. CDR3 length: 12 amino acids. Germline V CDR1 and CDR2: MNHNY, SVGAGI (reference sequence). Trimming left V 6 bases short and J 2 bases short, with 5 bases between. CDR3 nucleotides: TGTGCCAGCAGCCGCCCCTACAATGAGCAGTTCTTC. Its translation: CASSRPYNEQFF.

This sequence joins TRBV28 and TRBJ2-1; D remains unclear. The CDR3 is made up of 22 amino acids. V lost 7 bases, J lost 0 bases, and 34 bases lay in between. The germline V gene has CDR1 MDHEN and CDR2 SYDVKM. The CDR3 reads CASKSPLLGPQSVLSSYNEQFF. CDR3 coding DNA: TGTGCCAGCAAGAGCCCCCTTCTCGGACCCCAATCTGTCCTATCCTCCTACAATGAGCAGTTCTTC.

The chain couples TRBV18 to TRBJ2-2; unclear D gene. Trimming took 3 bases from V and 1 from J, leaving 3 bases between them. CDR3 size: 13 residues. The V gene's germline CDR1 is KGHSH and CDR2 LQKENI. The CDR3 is CASSPLNTGELFF. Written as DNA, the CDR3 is TGTGCCAGCTCACCTCTGAACACCGGGGAGCTGTTTTTT. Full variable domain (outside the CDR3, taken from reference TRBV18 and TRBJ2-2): NAGVMQNPRHLVRRRGQEARLRCSPMKGHSHVYWYRQLPEEGLKFMVYLQKENIIDESGMPKERFSAEFPKEGPSILRIQQVVRGDSAAYFCASSPLNTGELFFGEGSRLTVL.

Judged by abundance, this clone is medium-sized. The CDR3 region is CAIKGGVYEQYF. The CDR3 DNA reads TGTGCCATCAAGGGGGGAGTCTACGAGCAGTACTTC. The chain recombines TRBV10-3 with TRBJ2-7; either TRBD1 or TRBD2 may fit D (6 bases each). The CDR3 runs to 12 residues. V lost 7 bases, J lost 3 bases, and 10 bases lay in between. Germline assignment: CDR1 ENHRY and CDR2 SYGVKD.

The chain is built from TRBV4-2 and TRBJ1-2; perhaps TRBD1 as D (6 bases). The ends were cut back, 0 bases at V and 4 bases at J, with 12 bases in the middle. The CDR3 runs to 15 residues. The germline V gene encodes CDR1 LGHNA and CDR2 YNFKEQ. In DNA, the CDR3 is TGTGCCAGCAGCCAAGATGGACAGCCTGCCTATGGCTACACCTTC. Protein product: CASSQDGQPAYGYTF.

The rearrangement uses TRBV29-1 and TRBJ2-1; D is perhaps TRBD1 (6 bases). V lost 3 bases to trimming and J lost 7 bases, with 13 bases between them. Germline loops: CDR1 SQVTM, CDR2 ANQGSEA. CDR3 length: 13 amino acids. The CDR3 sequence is CSVDRQGRNEQFF. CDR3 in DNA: TGCAGCGTTGACCGGCAGGGGCGAAATGAGCAGTTCTTC.

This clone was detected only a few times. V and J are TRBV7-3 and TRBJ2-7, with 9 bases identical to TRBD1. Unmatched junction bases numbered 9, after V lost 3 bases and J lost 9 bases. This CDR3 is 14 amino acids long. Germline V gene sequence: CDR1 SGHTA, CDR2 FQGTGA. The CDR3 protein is CASSFRQGVVGQYF. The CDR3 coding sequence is TGTGCCAGCAGCTTCCGACAGGGGGTAGTGGGGCAGTACTTC.

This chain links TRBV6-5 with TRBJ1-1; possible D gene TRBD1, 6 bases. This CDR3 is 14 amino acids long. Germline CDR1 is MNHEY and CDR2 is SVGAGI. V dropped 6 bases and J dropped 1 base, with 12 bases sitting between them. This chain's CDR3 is CASRGLGANTEAFF. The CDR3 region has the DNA TGTGCCAGCAGAGGTTTGGGGGCGAACACTGAAGCTTTCTTT.

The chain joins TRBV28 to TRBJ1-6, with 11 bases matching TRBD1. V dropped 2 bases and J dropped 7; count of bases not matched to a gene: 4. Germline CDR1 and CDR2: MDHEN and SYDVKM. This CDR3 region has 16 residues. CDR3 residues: CASSLGDRGLNSPLHF. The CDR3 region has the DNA TGTGCCAGCAGTTTAGGGGACAGGGGGTTAAATTCACCCCTCCACTTT. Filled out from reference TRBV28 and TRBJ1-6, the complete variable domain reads DVKVTQSSRYLVKRTGEKVFLECVQDMDHENMFWYRQDPGLGLRLIYFSYDVKMKEKGDIPEGYSVSREKKERFSLILESASTNQTSMYLCASSLGDRGLNSPLHFGNGTRLTVT.

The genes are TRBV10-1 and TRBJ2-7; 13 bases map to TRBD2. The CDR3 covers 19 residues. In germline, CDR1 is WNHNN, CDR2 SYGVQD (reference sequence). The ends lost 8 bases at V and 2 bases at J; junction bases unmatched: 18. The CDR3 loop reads CASVPRGGLAGRKTYEQYF. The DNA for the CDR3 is TGCGCCAGCGTCCCCAGAGGGGGACTAGCGGGACGAAAAACCTACGAGCAGTACTTC.

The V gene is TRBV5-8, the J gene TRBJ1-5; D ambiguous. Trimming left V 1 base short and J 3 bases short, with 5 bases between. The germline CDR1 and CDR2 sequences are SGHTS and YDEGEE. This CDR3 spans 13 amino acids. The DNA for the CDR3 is TGTGCCAGCAGCTTGAGGGTCAATCAGCCCCAGCATTTT. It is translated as CASSLRVNQPQHF. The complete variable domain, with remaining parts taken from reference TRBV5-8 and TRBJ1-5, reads EAGVTQSPTHLIKTRGQQATLRCSPISGHTSVYWYQQALGLGLQFLLWYDEGEERNRGNFPPRFSGRQFPNYSSELNVNALELEDSALYLCASSLRVNQPQHFGDGTRLSIL.

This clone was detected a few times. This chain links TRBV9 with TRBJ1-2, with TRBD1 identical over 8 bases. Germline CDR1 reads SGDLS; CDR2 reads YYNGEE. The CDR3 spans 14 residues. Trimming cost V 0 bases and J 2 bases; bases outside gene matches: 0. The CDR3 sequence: CASSVGDRNYGYTF. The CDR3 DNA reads TGTGCCAGCAGCGTAGGGGACAGGAACTATGGCTACACCTTC. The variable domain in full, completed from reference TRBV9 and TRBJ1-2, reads DSGVTQTPKHLITATGQRVTLRCSPRSGDLSVYWYQQSLDQGLQFLIQYYNGEERAKGNILERFSAQQFPDLHSELNLSSLELGDSALYFCASSVGDRNYGYTFGSGTRLTVV.

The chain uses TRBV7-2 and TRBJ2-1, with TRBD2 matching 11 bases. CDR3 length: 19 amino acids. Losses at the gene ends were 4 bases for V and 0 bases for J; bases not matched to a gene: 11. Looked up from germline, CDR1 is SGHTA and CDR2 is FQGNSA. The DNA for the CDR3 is TGTGCCAGCAGCTCCCCGGGACTAGCGGCTGCCAGCTCCTACAATGAGCAGTTCTTC. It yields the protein CASSSPGLAAASSYNEQFF.

CDR3: CASSPLRTATYEQYF. The CDR3 bases are TGTGCCAGCAGCCCCCTAAGGACCGCTACCTACGAGCAGTACTTC. The rearrangement uses TRBV7-6 and TRBJ2-7; no definite D call. There are 15 residues in the CDR3. Trimming took 5 bases from V and 2 from J, leaving 16 bases between them. The germline CDR1 and CDR2 sequences are SGHVS and FNYEAQ.

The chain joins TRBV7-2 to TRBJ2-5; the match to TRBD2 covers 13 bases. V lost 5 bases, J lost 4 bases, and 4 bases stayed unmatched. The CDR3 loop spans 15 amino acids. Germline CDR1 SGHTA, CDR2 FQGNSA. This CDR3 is CASSALAGGGETQYF. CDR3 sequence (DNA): TGTGCCAGCAGCGCACTAGCGGGGGGGGGAGAGACCCAGTACTTC.

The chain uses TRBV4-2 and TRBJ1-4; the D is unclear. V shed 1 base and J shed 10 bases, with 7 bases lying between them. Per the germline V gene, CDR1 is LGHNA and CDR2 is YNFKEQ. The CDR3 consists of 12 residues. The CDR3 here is CASSQAGRKLFF. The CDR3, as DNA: TGTGCCAGCAGCCAAGCGGGGAGAAAACTGTTTTTT.

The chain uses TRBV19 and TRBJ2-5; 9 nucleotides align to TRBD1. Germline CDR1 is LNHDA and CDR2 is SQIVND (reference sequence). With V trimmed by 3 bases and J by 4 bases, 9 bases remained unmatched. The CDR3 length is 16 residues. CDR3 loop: CASSMRTGEVVETQYF. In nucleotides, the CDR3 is TGTGCCAGTAGTATGAGGACAGGGGAAGTAGTAGAGACCCAGTACTTC.

The CDR3 sequence: CASSVRQGSTDTQYF. The CDR3 nucleotides are TGTGCCAGCAGCGTCCGACAGGGAAGCACAGATACGCAGTATTTT. The chain employs TRBV9 and TRBJ2-3; 7 positions match TRBD1. J was trimmed by 0 bases and V by 2 bases; bases with no gene match: 3. There are 15 residues in the CDR3. CDR1 and CDR2 (germline): SGDLS, YYNGEE.

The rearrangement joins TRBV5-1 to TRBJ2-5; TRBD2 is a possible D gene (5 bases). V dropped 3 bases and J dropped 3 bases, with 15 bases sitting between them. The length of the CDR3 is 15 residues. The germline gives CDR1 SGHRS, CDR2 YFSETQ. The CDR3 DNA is TGCGCCAGCAGCTCTGGACTCGAACCGGAAGAGACCCAGTACTTC. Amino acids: CASSSGLEPEETQYF.

The CDR3, as DNA: TGCGCCAGCACCAGTCAGGGCCTGGAGGGGATCTACAATGAGCAGTTCTTC. Translating it yields CASTSQGLEGIYNEQFF. This chain connects TRBV5-1 to TRBJ2-1; D is perhaps TRBD2 (6 bases). Trimming removed 6 bases from V and 3 bases from J, with 22 bases in between. Germline values: CDR1 SGHRS, CDR2 YFSETQ. This CDR3 contains 17 residues.

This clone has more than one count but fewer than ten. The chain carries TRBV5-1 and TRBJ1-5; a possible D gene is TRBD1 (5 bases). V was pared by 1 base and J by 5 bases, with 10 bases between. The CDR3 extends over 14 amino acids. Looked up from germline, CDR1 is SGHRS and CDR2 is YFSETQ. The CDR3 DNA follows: TGCGCCAGCAGCTTGCAGGGAAGTGATCAGCCCCAGCATTTT. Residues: CASSLQGSDQPQHF.

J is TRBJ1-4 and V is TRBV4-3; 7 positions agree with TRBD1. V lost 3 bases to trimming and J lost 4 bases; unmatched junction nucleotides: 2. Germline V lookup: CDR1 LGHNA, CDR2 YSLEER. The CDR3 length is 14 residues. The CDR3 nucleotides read TGCGCCAGCAGCCACAACAGGGGTAATGAAAAACTGTTTTTT. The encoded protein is CASSHNRGNEKLFF.

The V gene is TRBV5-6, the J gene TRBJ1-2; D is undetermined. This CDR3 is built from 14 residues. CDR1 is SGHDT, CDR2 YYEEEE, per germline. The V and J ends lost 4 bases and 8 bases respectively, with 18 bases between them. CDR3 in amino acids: CASSAGLIRGGYTF. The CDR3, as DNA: TGTGCCAGCAGCGCCGGCCTCATCCGCGGCGGCTACACCTTC.

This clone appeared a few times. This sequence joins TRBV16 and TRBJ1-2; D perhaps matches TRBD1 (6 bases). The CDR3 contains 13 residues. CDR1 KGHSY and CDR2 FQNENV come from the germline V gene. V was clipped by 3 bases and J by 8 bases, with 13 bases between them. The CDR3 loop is CASSHLTGDGYTF. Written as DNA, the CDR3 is TGTGCCAGCAGCCATTTGACAGGTGACGGCTACACCTTC.

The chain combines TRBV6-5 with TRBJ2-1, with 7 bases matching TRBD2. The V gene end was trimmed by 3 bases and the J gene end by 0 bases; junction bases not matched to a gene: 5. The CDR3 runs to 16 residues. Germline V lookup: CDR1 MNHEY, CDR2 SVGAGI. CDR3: CASSYSIAGSYNEQFF. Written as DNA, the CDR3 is TGTGCCAGCAGTTATAGTATAGCGGGCTCCTACAATGAGCAGTTCTTC.